Presented here are 16 T cell receptor beta chains from one specimen sequenced in a study of CXCR3-negative and CXCR3-positive naive CD8 T cells. Broader study findings: CXCR3-positive naive cells had TRB CDR3s that were more hydrophobic than CXCR3-negative naive cells had.

TRB cDNA libraries were made by UMI-labeled 5' RACE. TCRdb re-called the 5' RACE reads and catalogs CDR3 proteins one per entry, DNA excluded. The sample has roughly 50,000 distinct CDR3 sequences. These receptors' antigens are unknown. Material for sequencing was naive CXCR3+ CD8+ T cells from blood. Subset in this sample: CD45RO-CCR7+CD27+CD95- naive CD8+ T cells expressing CXCR3 (TNR3+). All receptors come from a human donor in good health. Some clones in this sample may be carry-over from other donors' samples.

The chain is built from TRBV12-3 or TRBV12-4 and TRBJ2-1. The CDR3 has 15 residues. CDR3 in amino acids: CASSPSGEIYNEQFF.

The chain uses TRBV5-4 and TRBJ2-7. The CDR3 contains 16 residues. Germline CDR1 SGHNT, CDR2 YYREEE (reference sequence). This CDR3 is CASSLYPSLGIYEQYF. The complete variable domain, with remaining parts taken from reference TRBV5-4 and TRBJ2-7, reads ETGVTQSPTHLIKTRGQQVTLRCSSQSGHNTVSWYQQALGQGPQFIFQYYREEENGRGNFPPRFSGLQFPNYSSELNVNALELDDSALYLCASSLYPSLGIYEQYFGPGTRLTVT.

The chain links TRBV27 to TRBJ2-7; absent DNA, TCRdb's TRBD1 call cannot be checked. CDR3 length: 14 amino acids. Germline CDR1 and CDR2: MNHEY and SMNVEV (reference sequence). The CDR3 loop is CASSLAGFGREQYF.

This sequence joins TRBV12-3 or TRBV12-4 and TRBJ1-1. The CDR3 has 12 amino acids. The CDR3 loop reads CASSISGTEAFF.

The chain joins TRBV12-3 or TRBV12-4 to TRBJ2-3; TCRdb's D call, TRBD1, is unchecked because there is no DNA. The CDR3 runs to 15 residues. The CDR3 protein is CASFEEGAVTDTQYF.

The V gene is TRBV24-1, the J gene TRBJ2-2; TCRdb names TRBD1, which stays unverified in the absence of DNA. The CDR3 extends over 16 amino acids. The V gene's germline CDR1 is KGHDR and CDR2 SFDVKD. The CDR3 sequence: CATSDLPGGTTGELFF.

This chain joins TRBV25-1 and TRBJ2-6. The CDR3 runs to 14 residues. From germline, CDR1 is MGHDK and CDR2 SYGVNS. CDR3 sequence: CASSEGTGANVLTF.

The CDR3 region is CASSYRDNQPQHF. The chain is built from TRBV6-2 or TRBV6-3 and TRBJ1-5; TCRdb outputs TRBD1, but without DNA this stays unchecked. Germline loops: CDR1 MNHEY, CDR2 SVGEGT. The CDR3 spans 13 residues.

This chain joins TRBV5-1 and TRBJ2-1. CDR1 is SGHRS and CDR2 is YFSETQ in the germline V gene. The CDR3 contains 15 residues. This CDR3 is CASSHRPGSYNEQFF.

According to its frequency, this clonotype is medium-sized (0.01 to 0.1%). The rearrangement links TRBV14 to TRBJ2-7. The CDR3 contains 16 residues. CDR1 is SGHDN, CDR2 FVKESK, per germline. The chain's CDR3 is CASSQDLNTVAYEQYF.

J is TRBJ1-1 and V is TRBV10-3; as DNA is missing, the TRBD1 call by TCRdb cannot be tested. This CDR3 spans 14 amino acids. In germline, CDR1 is ENHRY, CDR2 SYGVKD. The CDR3 here is CAIRPGTGYTEAFF.

This chain uses TRBV28 with TRBJ2-7. The CDR3 has 16 amino acids. Germline V gives CDR1 MDHEN, CDR2 SYDVKM. Here the CDR3 reads CASSFGSKEISYEQYF.

This chain connects TRBV7-2 to TRBJ2-1; TCRdb's assignment of TRBD1 cannot be checked, as there is no DNA. Per the germline V gene, CDR1 is SGHTA and CDR2 is FQGNSA. The CDR3 is made up of 13 amino acids. CDR3: CASGLAGGNEQFF.

The chain couples TRBV4-3 to TRBJ2-2; TCRdb reports TRBD2, a call that lacks DNA to check it against. The CDR3 runs 16 residues. In germline, CDR1 is LGHNA, CDR2 YSLEER. The CDR3: CASSQVEGLSTGELFF.

The J gene is TRBJ1-1, the V gene TRBV28. In germline, CDR1 is MDHEN, CDR2 SYDVKM. The CDR3 consists of 13 residues. The CDR3 reads CASCVASNTEALF.

The J gene is TRBJ1-3, the V gene TRBV28; TCRdb's D call, TRBD1, is unchecked because there is no DNA. The CDR3 totals 18 residues. Germline assignment: CDR1 MDHEN and CDR2 SYDVKM. The CDR3 protein is CASSLTRTGTFSGNTIYF.